This section outlines one T cell receptor (beta chain) sequence together with its context. No antigen is known for it. CDR3 size: 17 residues. Per germline, CDR1 LGHDT and CDR2 YNNKEL (reference sequence). The trim removed 0 bases at V and 5 bases at J, leaving 12 bases unmatched. In TCRdb, the RT-PCR reads were re-called with MiXCR into one record per CDR3 protein. The data show about 650,000 distinct CDR3 sequences, 13% to 15% seen once. The data stem from a study of response to subunit inactivated influenza vaccine. Study-wide results and caveats: With each seasonal influenza vaccination, the authors suggested, few new T cells are recruited.

The V and J genes are TRBV3-1 and TRBJ2-5; 7 nucleotides agree with TRBD1. The sample consisted of PBMCs from blood, taken 14 days before vaccination. The receptor was isolated from a man aged 50 to 60 who received an inactivated influenza vaccine. CDR3 coding DNA: TGTGCCAGCAGCCAAGAGTTCAGGGGGTCACGGTGGGAGACCCAGTACTTC. This codes for CASSQEFRGSRWETQYF.